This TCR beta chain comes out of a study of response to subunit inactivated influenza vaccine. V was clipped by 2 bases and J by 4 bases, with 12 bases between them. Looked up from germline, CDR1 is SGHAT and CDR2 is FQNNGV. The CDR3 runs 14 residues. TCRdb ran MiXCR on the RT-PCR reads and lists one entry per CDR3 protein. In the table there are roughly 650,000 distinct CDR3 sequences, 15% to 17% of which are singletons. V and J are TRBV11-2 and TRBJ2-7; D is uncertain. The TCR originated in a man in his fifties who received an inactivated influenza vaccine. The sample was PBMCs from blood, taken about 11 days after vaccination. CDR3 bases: TGTGCCAGCAGCTTATTTGTGGGCCAATACGAGCAGTACTTC. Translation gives CASSLFVGQYEQYF.